The 15 T cell receptor beta chains reported below all come from one sample, sequenced in a study of cytomegalovirus exposure and HLA in healthy donors. PCR employed 60 Vbeta and 13 Jbeta primers. Profiling relied on immunoSEQ multiplex PCR, and the TCRdb table lists in-frame clones only, not all of them. The sample shows 100,000 or so clones, around 80% of them seen only once. The source material was PBMCs. The receptors stem from a male donor in good health and CMV-seronegative.

This sequence joins TRBV9 and TRBJ1-1; the match to TRBD1 covers 8 bases. Trimming took 0 bases from V and 5 from J; bases not matched to a gene: 12. The CDR3 totals 17 residues. The germline V gene has CDR1 SGDLS and CDR2 YYNGEE. The CDR3 here is CASSVDVGRGPGTEAFF. The DNA of the CDR3 is TGTGCCAGCAGCGTAGATGTGGGCAGGGGGCCGGGTACTGAAGCTTTCTTT.

The table lists this clone with a few counts. This chain joins TRBV10-2 and TRBJ2-1; no reliable D call. The CDR3 has 15 residues. Trimming left V 7 bases short and J 3 bases short, with 16 bases between. The germline V gene has CDR1 WSHSY and CDR2 SAAADI. The DNA of the CDR3 is TGCGCCAGCAAAATGGAGACGCTGTACTACAATGAGCAGTTCTTC. Encoded protein: CASKMETLYYNEQFF.

The V gene is TRBV19, the J gene TRBJ2-1, with 10 bases lining up with TRBD2. Germline values: CDR1 LNHDA, CDR2 SQIVND (reference sequence). The trim removed 5 bases at V and 4 bases at J, leaving 5 bases unmatched. CDR3 length: 15 amino acids. In DNA, the CDR3 is TGTGCCAGTAGTTCGACTAGCGGGCCGTACAATGAGCAGTTCTTC. It codes for CASSSTSGPYNEQFF.

The chain carries TRBV30 and TRBJ2-5; the match to TRBD1 covers 7 bases. The assigned J gene may be wrong: the sequence end matches TRBJ2-7 better. The CDR3 totals 14 residues. Germline V gene sequence: CDR1 GTSNPN, CDR2 SVGIG (reference sequence). CDR3: CAWTPQGRSYEQYF. CDR3 nucleotide sequence: TGTGCCTGGACCCCACAGGGGCGCTCCTACGAGCAGTACTTC.

The chain couples TRBV7-9 to TRBJ1-2; D is unclear. The V gene's germline CDR1 is SEHNR and CDR2 FQNEAQ (reference sequence). V lost 5 bases and J 3 bases, leaving 19 bases between the germline ends. The CDR3 has 16 amino acids. In DNA form, the CDR3 reads TGTGCCAGCAGCCCGTCAAGAGTATCCCTCGACTATGGCTACACCTTC. Protein sequence: CASSPSRVSLDYGYTF.

This clone was recorded once. V usage is TRBV2 and J usage is TRBJ2-7; 14 nucleotides line up with TRBD2. The CDR3 covers 17 residues. Germline loops: CDR1 SNHLY, CDR2 FYNNEI. Trimming removed 6 bases from V and 2 bases from J; junction bases left unmatched: 9. The chain's CDR3 is CASRGWTSGRPTYEQYF. As DNA, the CDR3 is TGTGCCAGCAGGGGGTGGACTAGCGGGAGGCCTACCTACGAGCAGTACTTC.

The V call is TRBV19, the J call TRBJ1-5; TRBD1 matches 8 bases. The CDR3 totals 15 residues. The germline V gene has CDR1 LNHDA and CDR2 SQIVND (reference sequence). V dropped 7 bases and J dropped 2; count of bases not matched to a gene: 7. The CDR3 bases are TGTGCCAGTAAATCCGGGACAGGAGGCAATCAGCCCCAGCATTTT. It yields the protein CASKSGTGGNQPQHF.

The chain has TRBV2 and TRBJ2-3; D is unresolved. From germline, CDR1 is SNHLY and CDR2 FYNNEI. This CDR3 region has 12 residues. Trimming shortened V by 8 bases and J by 3 bases, and 9 bases separated the two germline ends. The CDR3 nucleotides read TGTGCCAGCGCCGCGGAGACAGATACGCAGTATTTT. Translation: CASAAETDTQYF.

This chain uses TRBV7-9 with TRBJ2-1; possibly TRBD2 for D (6 bases). The CDR3 loop spans 14 amino acids. Trimming cost V 3 bases and J 7 bases, with 13 bases left between them. The germline V gene has CDR1 SEHNR and CDR2 FQNEAQ (reference sequence). In DNA form, the CDR3 reads TGTGCCAGCAGCTTCCTCGATAGCGGTAATGAGCAGTTCTTC. Residues: CASSFLDSGNEQFF.

The chain links TRBV10-2 to TRBJ2-1; TRBD2 agrees at 14 bases. The CDR3 totals 17 residues. From germline, CDR1 is WSHSY and CDR2 SAAADI. The V and J ends lost 6 bases and 6 bases, in that order; junction bases with no gene match: 10. CDR3 nucleotides: TGCGCCAGCAGAACCGGGACTAGCGGGAGTGGGTTCAATGAGCAGTTCTTC. Encoded protein: CASRTGTSGSGFNEQFF.

V usage is TRBV4-2 and J usage is TRBJ1-4; D might be TRBD1 (6 bases). Trimming removed 0 bases from V and 5 bases from J, with 10 bases in between. The CDR3 is made up of 15 amino acids. Germline lookup yields CDR1 LGHNA and CDR2 YNFKEQ. The CDR3 here is CASSQDYRENEKLFF. The CDR3 bases are TGTGCCAGCAGCCAAGATTACAGGGAGAATGAAAAACTGTTTTTT.

V and J are TRBV19 and TRBJ2-1; D call uncertain. The CDR3 consists of 14 residues. The ends were cut back, 3 bases at V and 4 bases at J, with 10 bases in the middle. In germline, CDR1 is LNHDA, CDR2 SQIVND (reference sequence). Here the CDR3 DNA reads TGTGCCAGTAGTATGCGAAGCTATTACAATGAGCAGTTCTTC. Its protein product is CASSMRSYYNEQFF.

V gene TRBV6-5 combines with J gene TRBJ2-1; D might be TRBD2 (5 bases). Germline lookup yields CDR1 MNHEY and CDR2 SVGAGI. This CDR3 contains 14 residues. V lost 0 bases and J lost 6, with 9 bases in between. The CDR3 DNA reads TGTGCCAGCAGTTACTCTCGGACTCTCAATGAGCAGTTCTTC. Residues: CASSYSRTLNEQFF.

The chain uses TRBV10-3 and TRBJ1-2; 7 bases align to TRBD1. CDR3 length equals 17 residues. Germline V gene lookup returns CDR1 ENHRY and CDR2 SYGVKD. The junction had 17 bases not matched to a gene; V was cut back by 6 bases and J by 4 bases. CDR3 sequence reads: CAIRTTGVSSTSYGYTF. DNA of the CDR3: TGTGCCATCAGAACAACAGGGGTCAGCTCGACTTCCTATGGCTACACCTTC.

This clone appeared a few times. Other DNA sequences within the sample encode an identical CDR3. CDR3 DNA: TGTGCCAGTAGTATAGATCGCGGTTACGAGCAGTACTTC. Protein product: CASSIDRGYEQYF. The V gene is TRBV19, the J gene TRBJ2-7; D gene uncertain. There are 13 residues in the CDR3. CDR1 and CDR2 (germline): LNHDA, SQIVND (reference sequence). V was trimmed by 0 bases and J by 4 bases, leaving 7 bases between them.